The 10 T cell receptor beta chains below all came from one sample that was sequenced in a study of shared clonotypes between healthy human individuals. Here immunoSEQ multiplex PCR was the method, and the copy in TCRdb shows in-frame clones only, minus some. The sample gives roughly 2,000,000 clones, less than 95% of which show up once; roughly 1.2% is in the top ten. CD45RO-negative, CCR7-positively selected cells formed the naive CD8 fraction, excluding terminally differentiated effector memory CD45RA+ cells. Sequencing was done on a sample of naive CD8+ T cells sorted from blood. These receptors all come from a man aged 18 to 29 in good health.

DNA of the CDR3: TGTGCCAGTAGTATGGGTCTGAGACTAGCGGGAGAGGGAGATACGCAGTATTTT. It yields the protein CASSMGLRLAGEGDTQYF. The chain recombines TRBV19 with TRBJ2-3; the match to TRBD2 covers 12 bases. Per germline, CDR1 LNHDA and CDR2 SQIVND (reference sequence). V lost 3 bases and J lost 5; bases outside the gene matches: 12. This CDR3 has 18 amino acids.

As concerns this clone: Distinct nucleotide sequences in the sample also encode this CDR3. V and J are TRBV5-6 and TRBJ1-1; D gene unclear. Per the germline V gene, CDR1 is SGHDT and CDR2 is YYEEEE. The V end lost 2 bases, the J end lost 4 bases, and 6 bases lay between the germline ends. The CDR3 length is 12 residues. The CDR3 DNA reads TGTGCCAGCAGCTTCAGCGGCACTGAAGCTTTCTTT. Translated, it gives CASSFSGTEAFF.

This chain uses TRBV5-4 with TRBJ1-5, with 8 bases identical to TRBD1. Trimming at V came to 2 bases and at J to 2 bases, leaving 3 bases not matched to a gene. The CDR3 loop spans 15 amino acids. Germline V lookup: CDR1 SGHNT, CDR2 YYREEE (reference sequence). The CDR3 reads CASSLCRGRNQPQHF. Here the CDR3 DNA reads TGTGCCAGCAGCTTATGCAGGGGGCGCAATCAGCCCCAGCATTTT.

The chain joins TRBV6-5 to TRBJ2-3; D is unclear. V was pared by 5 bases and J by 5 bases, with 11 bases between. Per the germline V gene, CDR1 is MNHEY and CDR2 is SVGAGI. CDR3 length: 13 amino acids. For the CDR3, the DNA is TGTGCCAGCAGTCCCGGACCGCAAGATACGCAGTATTTT. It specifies CASSPGPQDTQYF.

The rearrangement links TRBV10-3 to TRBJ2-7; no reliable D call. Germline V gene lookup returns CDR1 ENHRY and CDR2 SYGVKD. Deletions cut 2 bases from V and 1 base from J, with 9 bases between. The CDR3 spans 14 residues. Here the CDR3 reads CAISEGLESYEQYF. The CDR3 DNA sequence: TGTGCCATCAGTGAGGGGCTGGAATCCTACGAGCAGTACTTC.

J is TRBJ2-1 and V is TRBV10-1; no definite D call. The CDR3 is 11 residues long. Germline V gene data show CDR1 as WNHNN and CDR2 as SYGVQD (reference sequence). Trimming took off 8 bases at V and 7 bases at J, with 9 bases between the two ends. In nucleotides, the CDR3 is TGCGCCAGCGTAATCTGGAATGAGCAGTTCTTC. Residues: CASVIWNEQFF.

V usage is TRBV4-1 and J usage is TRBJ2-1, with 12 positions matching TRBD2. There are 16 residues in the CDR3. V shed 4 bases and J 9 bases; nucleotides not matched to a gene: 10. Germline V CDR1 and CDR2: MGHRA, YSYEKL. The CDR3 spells CASSPQTSGRVVEQFF. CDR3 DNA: TGCGCCAGCAGCCCCCAGACTAGCGGGAGAGTTGTTGAGCAGTTCTTC.

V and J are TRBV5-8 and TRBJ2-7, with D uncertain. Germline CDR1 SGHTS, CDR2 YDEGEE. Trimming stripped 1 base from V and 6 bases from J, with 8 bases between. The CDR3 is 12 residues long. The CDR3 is CASSLLVLEQYF. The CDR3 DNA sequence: TGTGCCAGCAGCTTGCTGGTGCTCGAGCAGTACTTC.

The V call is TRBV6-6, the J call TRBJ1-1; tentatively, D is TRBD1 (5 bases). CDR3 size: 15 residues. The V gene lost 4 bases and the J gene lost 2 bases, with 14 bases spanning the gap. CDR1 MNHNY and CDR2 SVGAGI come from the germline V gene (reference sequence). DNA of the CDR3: TGTGCCAGCAGTTTACCAGCGGACACCAACACTGAAGCTTTCTTT. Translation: CASSLPADTNTEAFF.

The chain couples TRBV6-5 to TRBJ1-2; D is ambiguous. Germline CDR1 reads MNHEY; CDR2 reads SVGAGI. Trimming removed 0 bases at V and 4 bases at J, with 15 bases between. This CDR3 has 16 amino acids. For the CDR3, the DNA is TGTGCCAGCAGTTACTCGGAGGCGGCCCACGTCTATGGCTACACCTTC. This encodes CASSYSEAAHVYGYTF.